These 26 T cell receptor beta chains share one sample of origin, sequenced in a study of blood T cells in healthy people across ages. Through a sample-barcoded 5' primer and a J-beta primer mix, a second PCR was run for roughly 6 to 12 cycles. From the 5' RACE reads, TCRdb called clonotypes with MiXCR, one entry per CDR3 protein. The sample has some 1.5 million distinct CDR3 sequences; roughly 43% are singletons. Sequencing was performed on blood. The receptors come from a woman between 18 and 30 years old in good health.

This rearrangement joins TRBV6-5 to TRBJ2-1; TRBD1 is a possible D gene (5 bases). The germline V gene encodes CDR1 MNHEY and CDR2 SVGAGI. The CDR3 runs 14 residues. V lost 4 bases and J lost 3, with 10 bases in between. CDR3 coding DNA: TGTGCCAGCAGTTCCGACAGTATCTACAATGAGCAGTTCTTC. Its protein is CASSSDSIYNEQFF.

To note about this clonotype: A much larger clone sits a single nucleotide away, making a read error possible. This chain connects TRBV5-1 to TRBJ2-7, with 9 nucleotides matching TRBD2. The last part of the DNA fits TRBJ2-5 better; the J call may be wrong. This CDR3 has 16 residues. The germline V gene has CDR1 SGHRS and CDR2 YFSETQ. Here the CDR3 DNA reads TGCGCCAGCAGCTGGCTACCGGGACTAGCCCGCGAGACCCAGTACTTC. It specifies CASSWLPGLARETQYF.

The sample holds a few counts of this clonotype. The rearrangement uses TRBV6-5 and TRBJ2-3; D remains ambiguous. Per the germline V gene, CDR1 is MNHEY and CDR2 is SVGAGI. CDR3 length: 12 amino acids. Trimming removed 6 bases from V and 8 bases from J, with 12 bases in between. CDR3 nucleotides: TGTGCCAGCAGCCCCCTCTTGGGTACGCAGTATTTT. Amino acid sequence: CASSPLLGTQYF.

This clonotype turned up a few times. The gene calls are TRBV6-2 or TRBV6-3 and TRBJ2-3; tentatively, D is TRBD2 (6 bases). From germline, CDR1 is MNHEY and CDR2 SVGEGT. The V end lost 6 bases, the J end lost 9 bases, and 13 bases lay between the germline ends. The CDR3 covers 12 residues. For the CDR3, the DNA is TGTGCCAGCAGCCCTAATGCGGGGACGCAGTATTTT. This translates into CASSPNAGTQYF.

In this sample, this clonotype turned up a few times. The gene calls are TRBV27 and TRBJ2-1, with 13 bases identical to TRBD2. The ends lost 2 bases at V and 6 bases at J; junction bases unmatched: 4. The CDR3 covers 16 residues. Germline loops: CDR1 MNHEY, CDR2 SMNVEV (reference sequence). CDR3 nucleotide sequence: TGTGCCAGCAGTTTAGGGACTAGCGGGGCTTTCAATGAGCAGTTCTTC. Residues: CASSLGTSGAFNEQFF.

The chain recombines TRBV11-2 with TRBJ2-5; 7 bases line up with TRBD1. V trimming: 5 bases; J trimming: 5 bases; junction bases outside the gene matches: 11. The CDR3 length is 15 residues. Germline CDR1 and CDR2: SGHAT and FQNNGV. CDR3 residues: CASSIWTGLAETQYF. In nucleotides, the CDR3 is TGTGCCAGCAGCATCTGGACAGGTTTGGCGGAGACCCAGTACTTC.

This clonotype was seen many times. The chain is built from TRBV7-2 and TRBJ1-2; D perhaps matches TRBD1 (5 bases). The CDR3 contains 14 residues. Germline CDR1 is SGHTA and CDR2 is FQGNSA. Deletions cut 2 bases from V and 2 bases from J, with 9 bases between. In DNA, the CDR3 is TGTGCCAGCAGCTTACTGGGGCAGAACTATGGCTACACCTTC. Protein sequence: CASSLLGQNYGYTF. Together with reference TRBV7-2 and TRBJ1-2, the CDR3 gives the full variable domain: GAGVSQSPSNKVTEKGKDVELRCDPISGHTALYWYRQSLGQGLEFLIYFQGNSAPDKSGLPSDRFSAERTGGSVSTLTIQRTQQEDSAVYLCASSLLGQNYGYTFGSGTRLTVV.

The CDR3 protein is CASSGNINQPQHF. CDR3 nucleotide sequence: TGTGCCAGCAGTGGGAACATCAATCAGCCCCAGCATTTT. The chain is built from TRBV25-1 and TRBJ1-5; D is undetermined. This CDR3 has 13 amino acids. V was cut by 4 bases and J by 3 bases, with 7 bases left in between. Germline V gene data show CDR1 as MGHDK and CDR2 as SYGVNS.

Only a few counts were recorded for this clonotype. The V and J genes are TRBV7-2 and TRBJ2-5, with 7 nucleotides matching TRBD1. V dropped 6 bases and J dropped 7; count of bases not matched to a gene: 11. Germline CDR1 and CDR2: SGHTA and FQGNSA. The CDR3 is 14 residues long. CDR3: CASSPGQLGWTQYF. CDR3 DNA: TGTGCCAGCAGTCCGGGACAGTTGGGTTGGACCCAGTACTTC. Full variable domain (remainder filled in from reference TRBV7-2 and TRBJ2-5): GAGVSQSPSNKVTEKGKDVELRCDPISGHTALYWYRQSLGQGLEFLIYFQGNSAPDKSGLPSDRFSAERTGGSVSTLTIQRTQQEDSAVYLCASSPGQLGWTQYFGPGTRLLVL.

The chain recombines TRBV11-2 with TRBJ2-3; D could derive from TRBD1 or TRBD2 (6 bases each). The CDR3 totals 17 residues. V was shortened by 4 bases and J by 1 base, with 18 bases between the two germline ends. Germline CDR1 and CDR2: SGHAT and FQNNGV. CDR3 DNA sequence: TGTGCCAGCAGCTACGGGGGCCCAGCTAGGGGCACAGATACGCAGTATTTT. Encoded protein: CASSYGGPARGTDTQYF. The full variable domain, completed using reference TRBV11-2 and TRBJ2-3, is EAGVAQSPRYKIIEKRQSVAFWCNPISGHATLYWYQQILGQGPKLLIQFQNNGVVDDSQLPKDRFSAERLKGVDSTLKIQPAKLEDSAVYLCASSYGGPARGTDTQYFGPGTRLTVL.

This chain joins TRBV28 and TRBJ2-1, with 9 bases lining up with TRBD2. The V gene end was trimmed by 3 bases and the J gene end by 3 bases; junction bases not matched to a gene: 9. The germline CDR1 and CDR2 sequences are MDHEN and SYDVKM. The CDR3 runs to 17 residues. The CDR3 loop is CASSFRYLAGNYNEQFF. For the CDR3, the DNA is TGTGCCAGCAGTTTTAGGTATCTAGCGGGAAACTACAATGAGCAGTTCTTC.

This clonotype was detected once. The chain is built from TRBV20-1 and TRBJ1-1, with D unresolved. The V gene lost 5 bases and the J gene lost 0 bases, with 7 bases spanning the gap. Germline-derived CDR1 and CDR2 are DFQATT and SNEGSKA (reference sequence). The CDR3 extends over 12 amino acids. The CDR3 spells CSAYVMNTEAFF. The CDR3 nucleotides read TGCAGTGCTTATGTCATGAACACTGAAGCTTTCTTT.

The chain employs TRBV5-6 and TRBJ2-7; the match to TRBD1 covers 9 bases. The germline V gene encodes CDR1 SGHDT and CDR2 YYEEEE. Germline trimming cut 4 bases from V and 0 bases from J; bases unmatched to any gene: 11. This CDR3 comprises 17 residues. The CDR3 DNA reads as TGTGCCAGCAGCGCATCTTCTGGGACAGGGCTCTCCTACGAGCAGTACTTC. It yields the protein CASSASSGTGLSYEQYF.

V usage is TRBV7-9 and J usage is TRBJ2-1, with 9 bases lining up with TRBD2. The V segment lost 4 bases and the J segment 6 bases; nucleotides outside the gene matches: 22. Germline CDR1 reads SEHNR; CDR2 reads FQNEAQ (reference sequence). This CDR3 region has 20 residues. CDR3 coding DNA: TGTGCCAGCAGCTCCAGCTATCCACTTTTAGCGGGAGTATTTCTCAATGAGCAGTTCTTC. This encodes CASSSSYPLLAGVFLNEQFF.

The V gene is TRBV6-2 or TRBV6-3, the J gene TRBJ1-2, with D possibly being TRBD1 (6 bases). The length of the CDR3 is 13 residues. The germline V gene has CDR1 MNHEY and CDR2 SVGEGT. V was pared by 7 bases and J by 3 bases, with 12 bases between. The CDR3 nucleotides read TGTGCCAGCACCGACAGGCTCTACTATGGCTACACCTTC. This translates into CASTDRLYYGYTF.

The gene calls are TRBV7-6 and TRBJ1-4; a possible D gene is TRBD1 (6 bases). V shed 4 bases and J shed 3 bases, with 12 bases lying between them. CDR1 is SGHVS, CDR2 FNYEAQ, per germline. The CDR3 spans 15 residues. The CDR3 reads CASSSGGFPNEKLFF. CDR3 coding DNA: TGTGCCAGCAGCTCGGGGGGCTTCCCTAATGAAAAACTGTTTTTT.

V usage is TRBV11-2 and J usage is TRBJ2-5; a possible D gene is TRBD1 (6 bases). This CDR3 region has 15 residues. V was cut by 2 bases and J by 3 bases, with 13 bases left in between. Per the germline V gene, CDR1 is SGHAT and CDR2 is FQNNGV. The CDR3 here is CASSLRWDKEETQYF. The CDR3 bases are TGTGCCAGCAGCTTAAGATGGGACAAGGAAGAGACCCAGTACTTC. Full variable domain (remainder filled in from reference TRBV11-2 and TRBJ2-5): EAGVAQSPRYKIIEKRQSVAFWCNPISGHATLYWYQQILGQGPKLLIQFQNNGVVDDSQLPKDRFSAERLKGVDSTLKIQPAKLEDSAVYLCASSLRWDKEETQYFGPGTRLLVL.

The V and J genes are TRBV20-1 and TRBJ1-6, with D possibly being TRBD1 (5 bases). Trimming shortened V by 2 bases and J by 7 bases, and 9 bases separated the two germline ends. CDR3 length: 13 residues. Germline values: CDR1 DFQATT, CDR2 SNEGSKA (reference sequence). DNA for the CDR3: TGCAGTGCTAGACGGGGCCTAAATTCACCCCTCCACTTT. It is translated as CSARRGLNSPLHF.

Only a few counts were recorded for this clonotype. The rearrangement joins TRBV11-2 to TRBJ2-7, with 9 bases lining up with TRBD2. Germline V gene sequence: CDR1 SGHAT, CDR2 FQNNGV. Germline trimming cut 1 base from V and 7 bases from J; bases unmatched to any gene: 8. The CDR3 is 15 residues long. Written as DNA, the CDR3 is TGTGCCAGCAGCTTAGTTCGCGGGAGGGCCGGGGAGCAGTACTTC. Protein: CASSLVRGRAGEQYF. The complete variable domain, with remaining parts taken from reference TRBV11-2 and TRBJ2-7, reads EAGVAQSPRYKIIEKRQSVAFWCNPISGHATLYWYQQILGQGPKLLIQFQNNGVVDDSQLPKDRFSAERLKGVDSTLKIQPAKLEDSAVYLCASSLVRGRAGEQYFGPGTRLTVT.

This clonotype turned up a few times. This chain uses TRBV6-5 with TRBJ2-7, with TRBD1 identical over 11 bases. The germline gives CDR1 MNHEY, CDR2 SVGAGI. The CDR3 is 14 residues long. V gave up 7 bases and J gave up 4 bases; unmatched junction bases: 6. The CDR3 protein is CASTKGTGGYEQYF. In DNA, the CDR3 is TGTGCCAGCACAAAAGGGACAGGGGGTTACGAGCAGTACTTC.

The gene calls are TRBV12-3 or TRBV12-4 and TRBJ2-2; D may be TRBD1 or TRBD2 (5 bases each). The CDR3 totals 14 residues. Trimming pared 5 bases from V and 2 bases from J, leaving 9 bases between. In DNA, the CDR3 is TGTGCCAGCAGTCCATGGGACAACACCGGGGAGCTGTTTTTT. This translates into CASSPWDNTGELFF.

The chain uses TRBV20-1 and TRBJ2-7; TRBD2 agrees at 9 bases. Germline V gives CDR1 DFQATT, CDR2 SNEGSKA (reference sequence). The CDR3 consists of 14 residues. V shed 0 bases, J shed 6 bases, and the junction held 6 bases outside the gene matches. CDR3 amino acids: CSARDSSGRFEQYF. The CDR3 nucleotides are TGCAGTGCTAGAGATAGCAGCGGGAGGTTCGAGCAGTACTTC.

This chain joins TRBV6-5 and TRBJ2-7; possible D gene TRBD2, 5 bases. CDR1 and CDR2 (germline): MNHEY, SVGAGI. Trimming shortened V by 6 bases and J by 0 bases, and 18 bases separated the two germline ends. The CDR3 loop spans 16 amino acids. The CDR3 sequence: CASRLPSGESSYEQYF. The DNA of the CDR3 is TGTGCCAGCAGACTCCCTAGTGGGGAGAGCTCCTACGAGCAGTACTTC.

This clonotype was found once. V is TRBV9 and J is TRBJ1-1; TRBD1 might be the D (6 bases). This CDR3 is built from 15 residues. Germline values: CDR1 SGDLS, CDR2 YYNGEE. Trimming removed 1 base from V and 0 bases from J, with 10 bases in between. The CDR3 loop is CASSVRGGMNTEAFF. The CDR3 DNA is TGTGCCAGCAGCGTACGAGGGGGTATGAACACTGAAGCTTTCTTT. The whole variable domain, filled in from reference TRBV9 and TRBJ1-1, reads DSGVTQTPKHLITATGQRVTLRCSPRSGDLSVYWYQQSLDQGLQFLIQYYNGEERAKGNILERFSAQQFPDLHSELNLSSLELGDSALYFCASSVRGGMNTEAFFGQGTRLTVV.

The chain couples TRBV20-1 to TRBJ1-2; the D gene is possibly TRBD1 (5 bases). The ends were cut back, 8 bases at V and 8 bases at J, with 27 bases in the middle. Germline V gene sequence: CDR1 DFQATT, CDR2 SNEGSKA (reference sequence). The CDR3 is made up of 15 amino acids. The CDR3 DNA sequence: TGCAGTTTTTCAGACGGTCGAGACAGCCTTACCGGCTACACCTTC. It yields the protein CSFSDGRDSLTGYTF.

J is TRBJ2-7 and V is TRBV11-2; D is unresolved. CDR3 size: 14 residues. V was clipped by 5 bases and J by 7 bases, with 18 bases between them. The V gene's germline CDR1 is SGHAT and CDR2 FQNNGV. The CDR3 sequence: CASSAQAGYNEQYF. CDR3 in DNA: TGTGCCAGCAGCGCACAAGCCGGGTACAATGAGCAGTACTTC. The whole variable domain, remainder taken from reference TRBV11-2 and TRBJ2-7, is EAGVAQSPRYKIIEKRQSVAFWCNPISGHATLYWYQQILGQGPKLLIQFQNNGVVDDSQLPKDRFSAERLKGVDSTLKIQPAKLEDSAVYLCASSAQAGYNEQYFGPGTRLTVT.